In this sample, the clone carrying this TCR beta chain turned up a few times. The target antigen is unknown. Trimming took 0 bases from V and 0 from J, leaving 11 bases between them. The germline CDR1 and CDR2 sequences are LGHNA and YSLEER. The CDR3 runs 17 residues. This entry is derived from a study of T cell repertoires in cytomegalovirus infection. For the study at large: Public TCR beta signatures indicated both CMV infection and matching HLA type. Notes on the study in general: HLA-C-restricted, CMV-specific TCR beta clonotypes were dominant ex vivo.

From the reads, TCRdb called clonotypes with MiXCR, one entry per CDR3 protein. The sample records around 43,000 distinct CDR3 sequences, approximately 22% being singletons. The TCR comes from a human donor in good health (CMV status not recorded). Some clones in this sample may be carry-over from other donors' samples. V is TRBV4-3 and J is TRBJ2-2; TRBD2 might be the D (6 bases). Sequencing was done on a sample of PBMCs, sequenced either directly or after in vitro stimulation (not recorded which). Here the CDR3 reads CASSQDLAGSNTGELFF. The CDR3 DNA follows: TGCGCCAGCAGCCAAGATTTGGCGGGATCGAACACCGGGGAGCTGTTTTTT.